A selection of T cell receptor beta chains follows, all from one sample in a study of cytomegalovirus exposure and HLA in healthy donors. The assay was immunoSEQ multiplex PCR, and TCRdb's table has in-frame clones only and misses some. Among some 110,000 clones listed, around three quarters were seen once. Sequences were obtained from PBMCs. These receptors came from a man aged 45-65 years in good health and CMV-seropositive. Both conserved end residues are part of each CDR3. The D gene is left open where the match is weak. Clone size is given for some rows only: seen once, a few or many times, or a class if the clone is expanded.

V: TRBV7-9
J: TRBJ2-1
size: .
D: TRBD2
DNA: TGTGCCAGCAGCCGACGGGGGGGCTCATACAATGAGCAGTTCTTC
CDR3: CASSRRGGSYNEQFF

V: TRBV10-1
J: TRBJ2-1
size: .
D: .
DNA: TGCGCCAGCAGTGACCGCTTTTCCAGCGATGAGCAGTTCTTC
CDR3: CASSDRFSSDEQFF

V: TRBV10-3
J: TRBJ2-7
size: .
D: .
DNA: TGTGCCATCAGCCCAGAAGGAGGAGCGCATCCCTACGAGCAGTACTTC
CDR3: CAISPEGGAHPYEQYF

V: TRBV5-1
J: TRBJ1-2
size: .
D: TRBD1
DNA: TGCGCCAGCAGAAATGGACAGGGGGACTATGGCTACACCTTC
CDR3: CASRNGQGDYGYTF

V: TRBV9
J: TRBJ2-7
size: .
D: TRBD2
DNA: TGTGCCAGCAGCACAGGAGGCGGGGGAGCCGGGAACGAGCAGTACTTC
CDR3: CASSTGGGGAGNEQYF

V: TRBV10-3
J: TRBJ1-1
size: .
D: .
DNA: TGTGCCATCAGTGCCCGGGAGATGAACACTGAAGCTTTCTTT
CDR3: CAISAREMNTEAFF

V: TRBV6-6
J: TRBJ1-2
size: .
D: .
DNA: TGTGCCAGCAGCTCTACAGGACCTGCTGGTGGCTACACCTTC
CDR3: CASSSTGPAGGYTF

V: TRBV6-5
J: TRBJ2-3
size: .
D: .
DNA: TGTGCCAGCAGTTACTCGTCGGGGGGCCTGAATACGCAGTATTTT
CDR3: CASSYSSGGLNTQYF

V: TRBV29-1
J: TRBJ1-1
size: .
D: .
DNA: TGCAGCGTTGAAGGATCGGGGATGAACACTGAAGCTTTCTTT
CDR3: CSVEGSGMNTEAFF

V: TRBV2
J: TRBJ2-7
size: .
D: TRBD2
DNA: TGTGCCAGCAGGATCACGGGGGGCGAGCAGTACTTC
CDR3: CASRITGGEQYF

V: TRBV28
J: TRBJ2-3
size: .
D: .
DNA: TGTGCCAGCAGTATGCCCTCTTCTACGGGTACGCAGTATTTT
CDR3: CASSMPSSTGTQYF

V: TRBV5-6
J: TRBJ1-2
size: few
D: .
DNA: TGTGCCAGCAGCGCCCGGGACCCAGTCTCTGCGGGGACCTTC
CDR3: CASSARDPVSAGTF

V: TRBV6-1
J: TRBJ2-4
size: .
D: TRBD2
DNA: TGTGCCAGCAGTGCCGGACTAGCGGGAGGGCCTTACATTCAGTACTTC
CDR3: CASSAGLAGGPYIQYF

V: TRBV14
J: TRBJ1-6
size: .
D: .
DNA: TGTGCCAGCAGTCTCGGACAGCAGAATTCACCCCTCCACTTT
CDR3: CASSLGQQNSPLHF

V: TRBV19
J: TRBJ2-6
size: .
D: TRBD1
DNA: TGTGCCAGTGCCGGGACAGCGCTCTCTGGGGCCAACGTCCTGACTTTC
CDR3: CASAGTALSGANVLTF

V: TRBV30
J: TRBJ1-1
size: once
D: .
DNA: TGTGCCTGGAGTAGTGGGCTATGGACTGAAGCTTTCTTT
CDR3: CAWSSGLWTEAFF

V: TRBV6-1
J: TRBJ2-7
size: few
D: .
DNA: TGTGCCAGCGGCACCTACGAGCAGTACTTC
CDR3: CASGTYEQYF

V: TRBV29-1
J: TRBJ2-1
size: .
D: TRBD2
DNA: TGCAGCGTTGAAGTCGGGGGGAAGCAGTTCTTC
CDR3: CSVEVGGKQFF

V: TRBV7-2
J: TRBJ2-7
size: few
D: TRBD1
DNA: TGTGCCAGCAGAACAGGGGCACCAACGGGGGAGCAGTACTTC
CDR3: CASRTGAPTGEQYF

V: TRBV27
J: TRBJ1-1
size: .
D: .
DNA: TGTGCCAGCAGTTTTGAAGGGGTCAACACTGAAGCTTTCTTT
CDR3: CASSFEGVNTEAFF

V: TRBV5-1
J: TRBJ2-2
size: .
D: .
DNA: TGCGCCAGCAGCTTTAGTGAGACACTTAACACCGGGGAGCTGTTTTTT
CDR3: CASSFSETLNTGELFF

V: TRBV18
J: TRBJ2-5
size: few
D: .
DNA: TGTGCCAGCTCACGAGGTAATCAAGAGACCCAGTACTTC
CDR3: CASSRGNQETQYF

V: TRBV30
J: TRBJ1-5
size: .
D: .
DNA: TGTGCCTGGGGTTGGAAGGGGAGGAATCAGCCCCAGCATTTT
CDR3: CAWGWKGRNQPQHF

V: TRBV7-2
J: TRBJ2-7
size: once
D: .
DNA: TGTGCCAGCAGCTTGCGGGACTTAAGATACGAGCAGTACTTC
CDR3: CASSLRDLRYEQYF

V: TRBV19
J: TRBJ2-4
size: .
D: .
DNA: TGTGCCAGTAGTATAGAGGAGGGGAACATTCAGTACTTC
CDR3: CASSIEEGNIQYF

V: TRBV5-1
J: TRBJ1-1
size: .
D: TRBD1
DNA: TGCGCCAGCAGCTTGACCCGGGACAGGGCTGAAGCTTTCTTT
CDR3: CASSLTRDRAEAFF

V: TRBV6-5
J: TRBJ1-5
size: .
D: TRBD1
DNA: TGTGCCAGCAGCCCGACCGGGACAGGGAGACAGCCCCAGCATTTT
CDR3: CASSPTGTGRQPQHF

V: TRBV7-9
J: TRBJ1-1
size: .
D: TRBD1
DNA: TGTGCCAGCAGCGAAGGCGGACAGGGGGTGAACACTGAAGCTTTCTTT
CDR3: CASSEGGQGVNTEAFF

V: TRBV9
J: TRBJ2-3
size: .
D: .
DNA: TGTGCCAGCAGCGCAGGGGCGGAAAACACAGATACGCAGTATTTT
CDR3: CASSAGAENTDTQYF

V: TRBV4-1
J: TRBJ2-1
size: .
D: .
DNA: TGCGCCAGCAGCCAAGATGGGCAGGAGCAGTTCTTC
CDR3: CASSQDGQEQFF

V: TRBV5-1
J: TRBJ2-3
size: .
D: TRBD2
DNA: TGCGCCAGCAGCTCGGGTGGGCCGGCTAGCGGGGAAACAGATACGCAGTATTTT
CDR3: CASSSGGPASGETDTQYF

V: TRBV7-8
J: TRBJ2-1
size: .
D: .
DNA: TGTGCCAGCAGCCCAGCCCAGACTATCCACTACAATGAGCAGTTCTTC
CDR3: CASSPAQTIHYNEQFF

V: TRBV19
J: TRBJ1-5
size: .
D: TRBD1
DNA: TGTGCCAGTAGTATCAGACAGGGGAGGTTTCAGCCCCAGCATTTT
CDR3: CASSIRQGRFQPQHF

V: TRBV4-2
J: TRBJ1-1
size: .
D: .
DNA: TGTGCCAGCAGCCAGCGCTCCTCCCGTCCTCCGGGCACTGAAGCTTTCTTT
CDR3: CASSQRSSRPPGTEAFF

V: TRBV13
J: TRBJ2-5
size: .
D: .
DNA: TGTGCCAGCAGCTCCCGAAAGACGAGACAGGTTTCGGAGACCCAGTACTTC
CDR3: CASSSRKTRQVSETQYF

V: TRBV10-3
J: TRBJ2-7
size: .
D: TRBD1
DNA: TGTGCCATCAGGGCCGGGACAGTCTTCACCTACGAGCAGTACTTC
CDR3: CAIRAGTVFTYEQYF

V: TRBV5-1
J: TRBJ2-1
size: once
D: TRBD1
DNA: TGCGCCAGCAGCCCACCGGGACAGGGGGCCAATGAGCAGTTCTTC
CDR3: CASSPPGQGANEQFF